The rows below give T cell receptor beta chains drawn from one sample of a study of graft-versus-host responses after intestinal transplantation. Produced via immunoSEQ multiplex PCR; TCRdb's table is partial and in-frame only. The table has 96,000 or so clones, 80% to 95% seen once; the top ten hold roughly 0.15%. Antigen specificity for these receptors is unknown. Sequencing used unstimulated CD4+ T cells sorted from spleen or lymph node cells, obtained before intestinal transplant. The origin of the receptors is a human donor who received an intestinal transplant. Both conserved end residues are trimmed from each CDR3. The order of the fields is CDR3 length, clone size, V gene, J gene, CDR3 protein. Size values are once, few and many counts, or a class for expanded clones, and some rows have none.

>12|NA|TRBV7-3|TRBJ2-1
ASSSPRIYNEQF
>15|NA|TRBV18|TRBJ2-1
ASSPRPAGGPKDEQF
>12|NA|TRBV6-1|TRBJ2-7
ASISSTATYEQY
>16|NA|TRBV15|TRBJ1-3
ATSPRQDSVLSGSTIY
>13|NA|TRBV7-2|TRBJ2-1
ASSISRGPRGEQF
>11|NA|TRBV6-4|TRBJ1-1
ASSATGGPGSF
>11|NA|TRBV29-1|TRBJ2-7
SVWDLSSYEQY
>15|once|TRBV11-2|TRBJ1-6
ASSLERGRGPGSPLH
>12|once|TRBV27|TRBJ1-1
ASSFGGSTGQAF
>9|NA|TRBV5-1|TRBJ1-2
ASAIENGYT
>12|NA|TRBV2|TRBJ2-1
ASNREGSYNEQF
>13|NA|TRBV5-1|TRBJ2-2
ASRETTGGTGELF
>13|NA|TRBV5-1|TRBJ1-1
ASSLSRTGNTEAF
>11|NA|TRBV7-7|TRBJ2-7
ASHGGAPYEQY
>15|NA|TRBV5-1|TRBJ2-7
ASSPTPTSGISYEQY
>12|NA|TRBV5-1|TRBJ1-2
ASSSNTGIAGYT
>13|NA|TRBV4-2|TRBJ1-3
ASSPTADSGNTIY
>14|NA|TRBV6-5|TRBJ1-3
ASSYSTADSGNTIY